Each of the 27 T cell receptor beta chains below was sequenced from the same sample in a study of glioma-infiltrating T cells after dendritic cell vaccination. Generated by immunoSEQ multiplex PCR, the TCRdb table keeps only in-frame clones and is missing some. The data hold 2,700 or so clones, with roughly 85% observed a single time. Noted time point: after dendritic cell vaccination, including at tumor progression/relapse. Autologous tumor lysate was loaded overnight onto monocyte-derived dendritic cells grown about seven days with IL-4 and GM-CSF. The sample consisted of tumor tissue, taken after dendritic cell vaccination. Receptors originate from a human donor with glioblastoma.

This rearrangement joins TRBV27 to TRBJ1-1; D is perhaps TRBD1 (5 bases). The CDR3 is 15 residues long. Germline CDR1 reads MNHEY; CDR2 reads SMNVEV (reference sequence). Trimming shortened V by 4 bases and J by 0 bases, and 12 bases separated the two germline ends. CDR3 in DNA: TGTGCCAGCAGTTCCAGGGTTTCCATGAACACTGAAGCTTTCTTT. It codes for CASSSRVSMNTEAFF.

The gene calls are TRBV7-6 and TRBJ1-2; D is perhaps TRBD1 (6 bases). In germline, CDR1 is SGHVS, CDR2 FNYEAQ. Trimming removed 1 base at V and 5 bases at J, with 14 bases between. CDR3 length: 15 residues. Here the CDR3 reads CASSLGTGLTYGYTF. The CDR3 DNA follows: TGTGCCAGCAGCTTAGGCACAGGGCTTACTTATGGCTACACCTTC.

This chain links TRBV11-2 with TRBJ1-5, with 11 bases matching TRBD1. The junction had 8 bases not matched to a gene; V was cut back by 0 bases and J by 7 bases. The germline V gene encodes CDR1 SGHAT and CDR2 FQNNGV. This CDR3 region has 17 residues. The CDR3 bases are TGTGCCAGCAGCTTAGATCCAGGACAGGGGGCGCGGCAGCCCCAGCATTTT. This encodes CASSLDPGQGARQPQHF. Full variable domain (missing parts from reference TRBV11-2 and TRBJ1-5): EAGVAQSPRYKIIEKRQSVAFWCNPISGHATLYWYQQILGQGPKLLIQFQNNGVVDDSQLPKDRFSAERLKGVDSTLKIQPAKLEDSAVYLCASSLDPGQGARQPQHFGDGTRLSIL.

V usage is TRBV25-1 and J usage is TRBJ1-4; TRBD1 matches at 9 bases. Losses at the gene ends were 7 bases for V and 10 bases for J; bases not matched to a gene: 19. The CDR3 covers 17 residues. From germline, CDR1 is MGHDK and CDR2 SYGVNS. DNA for the CDR3: TGTGCCAGCACCGGAACGACCCCGGGACAGGGCGGCGGAAAACTGTTTTTT. It codes for CASTGTTPGQGGGKLFF.

This chain joins TRBV4-3 and TRBJ2-1; 7 nucleotides line up with TRBD1. V trimming: 2 bases; J trimming: 0 bases; junction bases outside the gene matches: 4. Per the germline V gene, CDR1 is LGHNA and CDR2 is YSLEER. The CDR3 contains 16 residues. The CDR3 is CASSQKQGSSYNEQFF. The CDR3 bases are TGCGCCAGCAGCCAAAAACAGGGGAGCTCCTACAATGAGCAGTTCTTC.

The J gene is TRBJ2-7, the V gene TRBV19; TRBD1 is a possible D gene (5 bases). This CDR3 region has 13 residues. Germline V gives CDR1 LNHDA, CDR2 SQIVND (reference sequence). Deletions cut 7 bases from V and 2 bases from J, with 12 bases between. The CDR3 loop is CASTDRLTYEQYF. The CDR3 DNA is TGTGCCAGTACCGACAGACTTACCTACGAGCAGTACTTC.

The chain joins TRBV9 to TRBJ2-2; TRBD2 aligns across 8 bases. The germline V gene has CDR1 SGDLS and CDR2 YYNGEE. The CDR3 runs 15 residues. With V trimmed by 0 bases and J by 4 bases, 2 bases remained unmatched. The CDR3 nucleotides are TGTGCCAGCAGCGTAGCCCTAGCGGGCACCGGGGAGCTGTTTTTT. Protein product: CASSVALAGTGELFF.

The chain has TRBV5-1 and TRBJ1-1, with TRBD1 identical over 7 bases. From germline, CDR1 is SGHRS and CDR2 YFSETQ. The V segment lost 4 bases and the J segment 0 bases; nucleotides outside the gene matches: 3. The CDR3 loop spans 14 amino acids. This chain's CDR3 is CASSLQGMNTEAFF. The CDR3 region has the DNA TGCGCCAGCAGCCTACAGGGGATGAACACTGAAGCTTTCTTT.

Here the CDR3 reads CASRTSTGANEKLFF. CDR3 sequence (DNA): TGTGCCAGCAGGACTTCGACAGGGGCTAATGAAAAACTGTTTTTT. The chain couples TRBV6-5 to TRBJ1-4, with 8 bases matching TRBD1. This CDR3 region has 15 residues. Germline trimming cut 6 bases from V and 3 bases from J; bases unmatched to any gene: 6. CDR1 and CDR2 (germline): MNHEY, SVGAGI.

CDR3 nucleotide sequence: TGCGCCAGCAGCCCAGGACAGGGGGGGCCCTACGAGCAGTACTTC. This codes for CASSPGQGGPYEQYF. The gene calls are TRBV5-1 and TRBJ2-7, with 10 bases lining up with TRBD1. From germline, CDR1 is SGHRS and CDR2 YFSETQ. The J segment lost 2 bases and the V segment lost 4 bases, leaving 6 bases of the junction unmatched. The CDR3 length is 15 residues.

This chain joins TRBV29-1 and TRBJ1-1; TRBD1 aligns across 8 bases. Germline CDR1 SQVTM, CDR2 ANQGSEA. Trimming cost V 1 base and J 9 bases; bases outside gene matches: 4. The CDR3 runs to 12 residues. CDR3 loop: CSVEVGRGQAFF. For the CDR3, the DNA is TGCAGCGTTGAAGTAGGCAGGGGGCAAGCTTTCTTT.

The chain joins TRBV13 to TRBJ1-1, with TRBD1 matching 8 bases. The CDR3 is 13 amino acids. Germline V lookup: CDR1 PRHDT, CDR2 FYEKMQ (reference sequence). The V segment lost 6 bases and the J segment 6 bases; nucleotides outside the gene matches: 6. This chain's CDR3 is CASRDPGGAEAFF. The CDR3, as DNA: TGTGCCAGCAGGGATCCAGGGGGCGCTGAAGCTTTCTTT.

The V and J genes are TRBV4-1 and TRBJ1-2; 9 bases align to TRBD1. After removal of 0 bases from V and 6 bases from J, the junction contained 2 bases not matched to a gene. Germline CDR1 and CDR2: MGHRA and YSYEKL. This CDR3 comprises 14 residues. CDR3 sequence reads: CASSQERTGDGYTF. As DNA, the CDR3 is TGCGCCAGCAGCCAAGAAAGGACAGGGGATGGCTACACCTTC.

In nucleotides, the CDR3 is TGTGCCAGCAGCATCTCGGGACAGCTGGGCACTGAAGCTTTCTTT. As protein: CASSISGQLGTEAFF. J is TRBJ1-1 and V is TRBV7-8; TRBD1 matches at 7 bases. Germline trimming cut 5 bases from V and 4 bases from J; bases unmatched to any gene: 10. This CDR3 has 15 residues. CDR1 and CDR2 from the germline V gene are SGHVS and FQNEAQ.

The chain employs TRBV7-8 and TRBJ2-1; 10 bases match TRBD2. V dropped 5 bases and J dropped 4; count of bases not matched to a gene: 8. CDR1 and CDR2 (germline): SGHVS, FQNEAQ. The CDR3 runs 16 residues. CDR3 sequence: CASSVVLAGYYNEQFF. In DNA form, the CDR3 reads TGTGCCAGCAGCGTCGTACTAGCGGGATATTACAATGAGCAGTTCTTC.

The chain is built from TRBV6-6 and TRBJ1-2; a weak D match, TRBD1 (6 bases). Germline CDR1 MNHNY, CDR2 SVGAGI (reference sequence). The CDR3 loop spans 12 amino acids. V was trimmed by 6 bases and J by 5 bases, leaving 10 bases between them. CDR3 region: CASSQGNYGYTF. CDR3 sequence (DNA): TGTGCCAGCAGCCAGGGGAATTATGGCTACACCTTC.

This chain joins TRBV6-1 and TRBJ2-4; weak D call: TRBD2 (6 bases). The CDR3 extends over 13 amino acids. Deletions cut 7 bases from V and 9 bases from J, with 16 bases between. From germline, CDR1 is MNHNS and CDR2 SASEGT. For the CDR3, the DNA is TGTGCCAGCAACCCTTGGGGGGACGCCATTCAGTACTTC. Translation gives CASNPWGDAIQYF.

The genes are TRBV19 and TRBJ2-3; TRBD2 agrees at 7 bases. Germline CDR1 LNHDA, CDR2 SQIVND (reference sequence). This CDR3 has 16 amino acids. Trimming at V came to 4 bases and at J to 2 bases, leaving 9 bases not matched to a gene. CDR3 amino acids: CASSTGTTGTTDTQYF. Here the CDR3 DNA reads TGTGCCAGTAGTACCGGGACTACCGGAACCACAGATACGCAGTATTTT.

CDR3 region: CASSRGQGPNTEAFF. The CDR3, as DNA: TGTGCCAGCAGTCGAGGACAGGGGCCGAACACTGAAGCTTTCTTT. The chain employs TRBV27 and TRBJ1-1; 9 bases agree with TRBD1. The CDR3 sequence is 15 residues long. In germline, CDR1 is MNHEY, CDR2 SMNVEV (reference sequence). V was pared by 5 bases and J by 1 base, with 5 bases of the junction left unmatched.

The genes are TRBV6-5 and TRBJ2-1; perhaps TRBD1 as D (6 bases). With 7 bases removed from V and 4 bases from J, the gap between germline ends came to 8 bases. The length of the CDR3 is 12 residues. Per germline, CDR1 MNHEY and CDR2 SVGAGI. The CDR3 nucleotides read TGTGCCAGCAACACAGGGTACAATGAGCAGTTCTTC. Its translation: CASNTGYNEQFF.

The rearrangement uses TRBV10-2 and TRBJ2-6; weak D call: TRBD2 (5 bases). Trimming removed 3 bases at V and 0 bases at J, with 12 bases between. Germline values: CDR1 WSHSY, CDR2 SAAADI. The CDR3 has 17 amino acids. The CDR3 DNA sequence: TGCGCCAGCAGTGACGGGGTATATCGCTCTGGGGCCAACGTCCTGACTTTC. Amino acids: CASSDGVYRSGANVLTF.

The V call is TRBV25-1, the J call TRBJ2-5; D not resolved. Deletions cut 0 bases from V and 2 bases from J, with 10 bases between. Germline CDR1 and CDR2: MGHDK and SYGVNS. This CDR3 spans 15 amino acids. CDR3 region: CASSEYKGAQETQYF. In nucleotides, the CDR3 is TGTGCCAGCAGTGAATATAAAGGAGCGCAAGAGACCCAGTACTTC.

V is TRBV5-1 and J is TRBJ1-3; D is unresolved. This CDR3 contains 15 residues. The germline CDR1 and CDR2 sequences are SGHRS and YFSETQ. V lost 0 bases to trimming and J lost 1 base, with 8 bases between them. CDR3 sequence reads: CASSLVPGSGNTIYF. The CDR3 nucleotides are TGCGCCAGCAGCTTGGTTCCGGGATCTGGAAACACCATATATTTT.

The CDR3 DNA reads as TGTGCCAGCATATTGGGGGCGGGAGGCAACAATGAGCAGTTCTTC. As protein: CASILGAGGNNEQFF. The rearrangement uses TRBV7-9 and TRBJ2-1, with TRBD2 matching 8 bases. Germline V gene lookup returns CDR1 SEHNR and CDR2 FQNEAQ (reference sequence). V was clipped by 7 bases and J by 5 bases; unmatched bases: 10. The CDR3 covers 15 residues.

This chain links TRBV30 with TRBJ2-1; D perhaps matches TRBD2 (5 bases). The CDR3 is made up of 15 amino acids. Trimming removed 2 bases from V and 0 bases from J, with 11 bases in between. Germline CDR1 GTSNPN, CDR2 SVGIG (reference sequence). CDR3: CAWSLGASSYNEQFF. In DNA form, the CDR3 reads TGTGCCTGGAGTTTGGGAGCAAGCTCCTACAATGAGCAGTTCTTC.

The V and J genes are TRBV10-3 and TRBJ2-2; TRBD1 matches at 9 bases. Per the germline V gene, CDR1 is ENHRY and CDR2 is SYGVKD. Trimming at V came to 4 bases and at J to 1 base, leaving 10 bases not matched to a gene. The CDR3 totals 18 residues. The CDR3: CAISAIFGQGKNTGELFF. In DNA, the CDR3 is TGTGCCATCAGTGCTATATTCGGACAGGGGAAGAACACCGGGGAGCTGTTTTTT.

J is TRBJ1-2 and V is TRBV19; 8 bases fit TRBD1. After removal of 6 bases from V and 2 bases from J, the junction contained 11 bases not matched to a gene. Germline V gene lookup returns CDR1 LNHDA and CDR2 SQIVND (reference sequence). The CDR3 runs to 16 residues. DNA of the CDR3: TGTGCCAGTAGCAGCCAGGGGGCGCTGGGGAACTATGGCTACACCTTC. Its protein product is CASSSQGALGNYGYTF. Variable domain in full (rest from reference TRBV19 and TRBJ1-2): DGGITQSPKYLFRKEGQNVTLSCEQNLNHDAMYWYRQDPGQGLRLIYYSQIVNDFQKGDIAEGYSVSREKKESFPLTVTSAQKNPTAFYLCASSSQGALGNYGYTFGSGTRLTVV.